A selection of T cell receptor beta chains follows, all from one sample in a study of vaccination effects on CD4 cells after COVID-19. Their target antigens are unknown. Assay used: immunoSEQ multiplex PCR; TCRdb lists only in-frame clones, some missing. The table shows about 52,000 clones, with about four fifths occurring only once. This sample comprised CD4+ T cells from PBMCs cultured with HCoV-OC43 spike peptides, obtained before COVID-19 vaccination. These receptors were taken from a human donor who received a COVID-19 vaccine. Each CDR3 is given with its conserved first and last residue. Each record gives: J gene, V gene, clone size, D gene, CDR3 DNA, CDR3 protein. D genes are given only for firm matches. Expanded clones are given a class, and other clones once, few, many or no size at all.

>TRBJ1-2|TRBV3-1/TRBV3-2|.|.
TGTGCCAGCAGACCCACCGGGACAATTTATGGCTACACCTTC
CASRPTGTIYGYTF
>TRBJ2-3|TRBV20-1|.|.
TGCAGTGCTAGTTGGGGGGCCCTAGATACGCAGTATTTT
CSASWGALDTQYF
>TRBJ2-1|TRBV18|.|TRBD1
TGTGCCAGCTCTCCGGGACAGGGCCTCTACAATGAGCAGTTCTTC
CASSPGQGLYNEQFF
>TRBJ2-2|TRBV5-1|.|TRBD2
TGCGCCAGCAGCTTGCAACTAGCGGGGGTCGGCACCGGGGAGCTGTTTTTT
CASSLQLAGVGTGELFF
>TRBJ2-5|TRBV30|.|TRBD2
TGTGCCTGGAGACAGGGACTAGCGGGGGTCCAAGAGACCCAGTACTTC
CAWRQGLAGVQETQYF
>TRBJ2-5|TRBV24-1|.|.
TGTGCCACCAGTGCGTGGGGGCAAGAGACCCAGTACTTC
CATSAWGQETQYF
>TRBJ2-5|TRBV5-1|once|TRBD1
TGCGCCAGCAGCTACTTAGGACAGGGGGAGACCCAGTACTTC
CASSYLGQGETQYF
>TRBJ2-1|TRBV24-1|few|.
TGTGCCACCAGTGATTGGTTCTCCTACAATGAGCAGTTCTTC
CATSDWFSYNEQFF
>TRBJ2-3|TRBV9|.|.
TGTGCCAGCAGCGTTTACCCCACAGATACGCAGTATTTT
CASSVYPTDTQYF
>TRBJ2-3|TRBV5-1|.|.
TGCGCCAGCAGGCCCGGGGGCTCCACAGATACGCAGTATTTT
CASRPGGSTDTQYF
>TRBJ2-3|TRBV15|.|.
TGTGCCACCAGCGCGAGGAGCGGAGATACGCAGTATTTT
CATSARSGDTQYF
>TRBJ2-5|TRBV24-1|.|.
TGTGCCACCAGTGTTCCTGGCCAGGGAGAGACCCAGTACTTC
CATSVPGQGETQYF